One and the same sample provided the 20 T cell receptor beta chains below, sequenced in a study of cytomegalovirus exposure and HLA in healthy donors. The protocol was immunoSEQ multiplex PCR, while the TCRdb copy is restricted to in-frame clones and leaves out a portion. The repertoire holds 90,000 or so clones, with 85% as singletons. Sequencing was done on a sample of PBMCs. These receptor sequences come from a man in his late teens or twenties in good health and CMV-seropositive.

V is TRBV27 and J is TRBJ2-5, with 8 bases lining up with TRBD1. The CDR3 is made up of 14 amino acids. Germline loops: CDR1 MNHEY, CDR2 SMNVEV (reference sequence). Unmatched junction bases numbered 7, after V lost 5 bases and J lost 5 bases. CDR3 DNA sequence: TGTGCCAGCAGTCCCGCAGGGGGCGGGGAGACCCAGTACTTC. Its translation is CASSPAGGGETQYF.

The CDR3 DNA sequence: TGTGCCAGCAGCTTATCAGGGGGTGAAAAACTGTTTTTT. It translates to CASSLSGGEKLFF. This chain joins TRBV7-8 and TRBJ1-4; 7 bases agree with TRBD1. Germline trimming cut 2 bases from V and 7 bases from J; bases unmatched to any gene: 1. The germline V gene has CDR1 SGHVS and CDR2 FQNEAQ. This CDR3 region has 13 residues.

The V call is TRBV19, the J call TRBJ2-6; D is uncertain. The V gene lost 5 bases and the J gene lost 4 bases, with 21 bases spanning the gap. CDR1 is LNHDA and CDR2 is SQIVND in the germline V gene (reference sequence). The CDR3 sequence is 18 residues long. The DNA for the CDR3 is TGTGCCAGTAGTTCCCGGGTTCCCCGTGGTCTCGGGGCCAACGTCCTGACTTTC. As protein: CASSSRVPRGLGANVLTF.

This sequence joins TRBV2 and TRBJ1-4; unclear D gene. The germline V gene encodes CDR1 SNHLY and CDR2 FYNNEI. The CDR3 extends over 10 amino acids. Trimming removed 8 bases from V and 8 bases from J, with 6 bases in between. CDR3 DNA sequence: TGTGCCAGCTGGAGAGAAAAACTGTTTTTT. The encoded protein is CASWREKLFF.

CDR3 coding DNA: TGTGCCAGCGCGACAGGGCTGAACACTGAAGCTTTCTTT. Protein: CASATGLNTEAFF. This sequence joins TRBV19 and TRBJ1-1; 7 bases line up with TRBD1. Germline values: CDR1 LNHDA, CDR2 SQIVND (reference sequence). This CDR3 spans 13 amino acids. V shed 9 bases and J 0 bases; nucleotides not matched to a gene: 4.

The CDR3 DNA reads as TGCGCCAGCAGCCCTCTCGGACAGGGCCGCACAGATACGCAGTATTTT. It translates to CASSPLGQGRTDTQYF. The rearrangement joins TRBV5-1 to TRBJ2-3; 8 bases are a match to TRBD1. CDR1 is SGHRS and CDR2 is YFSETQ in the germline V gene. CDR3 length equals 16 residues. Trimming at V came to 4 bases and at J to 1 base, leaving 8 bases not matched to a gene. Full variable domain (outside the CDR3, taken from reference TRBV5-1 and TRBJ2-3): KAGVTQTPRYLIKTRGQQVTLSCSPISGHRSVSWYQQTPGQGLQFLFEYFSETQRNKGNFPGRFSGRQFSNSRSEMNVSTLELGDSALYLCASSPLGQGRTDTQYFGPGTRLTVL.

The rearrangement links TRBV11-1 to TRBJ2-7; 7 bases are a match to TRBD1. The V gene's germline CDR1 is SGHAT and CDR2 FQDESV (reference sequence). The CDR3 is made up of 14 amino acids. J was trimmed by 2 bases and V by 5 bases; bases with no gene match: 6. In DNA, the CDR3 is TGTGCCAGCAGCCCACGGGACAGTACCTACGAGCAGTACTTC. Amino acid sequence: CASSPRDSTYEQYF.

The rearrangement uses TRBV5-1 and TRBJ2-3; D is undetermined. Germline assignment: CDR1 SGHRS and CDR2 YFSETQ. The CDR3 runs to 14 residues. V was clipped by 2 bases and J by 4 bases, with 11 bases between them. The CDR3 DNA sequence: TGCGCCAGCAGCTTAAACCTAGTGGCAGATACGCAGTATTTT. Translating gives CASSLNLVADTQYF.

The chain combines TRBV6-1 with TRBJ1-4; D may be TRBD1 (6 bases). The CDR3 totals 14 residues. Germline CDR1 reads MNHNS; CDR2 reads SASEGT. The V end was cut by 6 bases, the J end by 0 bases, with 8 bases between. In DNA form, the CDR3 reads TGTGCCAGCAGGACAGGCCCAACTAATGAAAAACTGTTTTTT. It codes for CASRTGPTNEKLFF.

In nucleotides, the CDR3 is TGTGCCAGCAGTGAATCCTGGGCAGCCGAGCAGTTCTTC. Amino acid sequence: CASSESWAAEQFF. The rearrangement links TRBV2 to TRBJ2-1; no firm D call. This CDR3 is 13 amino acids long. From germline, CDR1 is SNHLY and CDR2 FYNNEI. V was pared by 2 bases and J by 10 bases, with 12 bases between.

The chain combines TRBV18 with TRBJ1-2, with unresolved D. Trimming removed 0 bases from V and 4 bases from J, with 9 bases in between. The V gene's germline CDR1 is KGHSH and CDR2 LQKENI. The CDR3 loop spans 14 amino acids. CDR3 sequence: CASSPPTSGYGYTF. CDR3 coding DNA: TGTGCCAGCTCACCACCCACGTCGGGCTATGGCTACACCTTC.

This chain uses TRBV4-1 with TRBJ2-3; 7 nucleotides match TRBD2. The CDR3 is made up of 16 amino acids. Germline CDR1 is MGHRA and CDR2 is YSYEKL. With 4 bases clipped from V and 11 bases from J, the junction kept 18 bases outside the gene matches. The CDR3: CASSPRSGELGGGQYF. CDR3 in DNA: TGCGCCAGCAGCCCCAGAAGCGGGGAGCTCGGCGGTGGGCAGTATTTT.

The CDR3 loop is CASSKQGASNTEAFF. In DNA, the CDR3 is TGTGCCAGTAGTAAACAGGGGGCTTCGAACACTGAAGCTTTCTTT. The V and J genes are TRBV19 and TRBJ1-1; 9 bases line up with TRBD1. The CDR3 sequence is 15 residues long. In germline, CDR1 is LNHDA, CDR2 SQIVND (reference sequence). With 4 bases clipped from V and 1 base from J, the junction kept 4 bases outside the gene matches.

The rearrangement joins TRBV15 to TRBJ2-5; maybe TRBD1 (7 bases). V was shortened by 2 bases and J by 1 base, with 14 bases between the two germline ends. Per the germline V gene, CDR1 is LNHNV and CDR2 is YYDKDF (reference sequence). CDR3 length: 16 amino acids. In DNA, the CDR3 is TGTGCCACCAGCAGAAGGACAGGAGGGTCCCAAGAGACCCAGTACTTC. Its protein product is CATSRRTGGSQETQYF. Supplemented by reference TRBV15 and TRBJ2-5, the full variable domain reads DAMVIQNPRYQVTQFGKPVTLSCSQTLNHNVMYWYQQKSSQAPKLLFHYYDKDFNNEADTPDNFQSRRPNTSFCFLDIRSPGLGDTAMYLCATSRRTGGSQETQYFGPGTRLLVL.

The chain is built from TRBV5-5 and TRBJ2-1; 10 positions agree with TRBD2. V trimming: 1 base; J trimming: 6 bases; junction bases outside the gene matches: 10. CDR3 size: 17 residues. Germline CDR1 and CDR2: SGHKS and YYEKEE (reference sequence). The CDR3 protein is CASSLLSSSGGVNEQFF. The CDR3 region has the DNA TGTGCCAGCAGCTTGTTGTCGTCTAGCGGGGGTGTCAATGAGCAGTTCTTC.

This clone was found a few times. The rearrangement uses TRBV19 and TRBJ2-7, with D maybe TRBD2 (5 bases). From germline, CDR1 is LNHDA and CDR2 SQIVND (reference sequence). Trimming shortened V by 3 bases and J by 1 base, and 13 bases separated the two germline ends. The CDR3 extends over 15 amino acids. Written as DNA, the CDR3 is TGTGCCAGTAGTATCACGGCTAGCAGTTCCTACGAGCAGTACGTC. This gives the protein CASSITASSSYEQYV.

This clone was observed a single time. Other DNA sequences in this specimen translate into the identical CDR3. The V and J genes are TRBV29-1 and TRBJ1-5, with D tentatively TRBD1 (6 bases). CDR1 and CDR2 from the germline V gene are SQVTM and ANQGSEA. The length of the CDR3 is 13 residues. Trimming cost V 4 bases and J 7 bases, with 14 bases left between them. The CDR3 loop reads CSVGLGGNQPQHF. DNA of the CDR3: TGCAGCGTTGGCTTAGGGGGTAACCAGCCCCAGCATTTT.

The CDR3 reads CASSYSRQDEQYF. CDR3 DNA: TGTGCCAGCAGTTACTCGAGACAGGACGAGCAGTACTTC. This chain links TRBV6-6 with TRBJ2-7; TRBD1 is a possible D gene (6 bases). Germline lookup yields CDR1 MNHNY and CDR2 SVGAGI (reference sequence). The germline V and J ends were trimmed by 0 bases and 5 bases, with 8 bases remaining between them. The CDR3 loop spans 13 amino acids.

The chain employs TRBV18 and TRBJ2-5; TRBD2 matches at 7 bases. Germline V CDR1 and CDR2: KGHSH, LQKENI. Trimming removed 3 bases from V and 2 bases from J; junction bases left unmatched: 3. The CDR3 runs 14 residues. In nucleotides, the CDR3 is TGTGCCAGCTCACCTCGGGAGGTTCAAGAGACCCAGTACTTC. This sequence encodes CASSPREVQETQYF.

This chain joins TRBV27 and TRBJ1-4, with D tentatively TRBD1 (5 bases). V shed 3 bases and J shed 8 bases, with 10 bases lying between them. Germline CDR1 MNHEY, CDR2 SMNVEV (reference sequence). The CDR3 is made up of 13 amino acids. This CDR3 reads CASSLQGKEKLFF. CDR3 nucleotides: TGTGCCAGCAGTTTGCAGGGTAAGGAAAAACTGTTTTTT.